This T cell receptor beta chain was retrieved from a study of shared clonotypes between healthy human individuals. Study results and limitations: Clonotypes shared by all four donors outscored non-shared clonotypes in generation probability.

The CDR3 spans 16 residues. Per the germline V gene, CDR1 is SGDLS and CDR2 is YYNGEE. V was pared by 0 bases and J by 0 bases, with 9 bases between. Profiled with immunoSEQ multiplex PCR; TCRdb holds only in-frame clones, not every one. Of about 2.4 million clones in the sample, about 92% were seen once. As regards this clone: Its antigen is as yet unknown.

The genes are TRBV9 and TRBJ1-4; D is unclear. Sequenced input: naive CD4+ T cells sorted from blood. Subset in this sample: CD45RA+ positively selected. This TCR came from a man between 18 and 29 years old in good health. The CDR3 region has the DNA TGTGCCAGCAGCGTAGGCTTCGGACCAACTAATGAAAAACTGTTTTTT. This gives the protein CASSVGFGPTNEKLFF. Filled out from reference TRBV9 and TRBJ1-4, the complete variable domain reads DSGVTQTPKHLITATGQRVTLRCSPRSGDLSVYWYQQSLDQGLQFLIQYYNGEERAKGNILERFSAQQFPDLHSELNLSSLELGDSALYFCASSVGFGPTNEKLFFGSGTQLSVL.